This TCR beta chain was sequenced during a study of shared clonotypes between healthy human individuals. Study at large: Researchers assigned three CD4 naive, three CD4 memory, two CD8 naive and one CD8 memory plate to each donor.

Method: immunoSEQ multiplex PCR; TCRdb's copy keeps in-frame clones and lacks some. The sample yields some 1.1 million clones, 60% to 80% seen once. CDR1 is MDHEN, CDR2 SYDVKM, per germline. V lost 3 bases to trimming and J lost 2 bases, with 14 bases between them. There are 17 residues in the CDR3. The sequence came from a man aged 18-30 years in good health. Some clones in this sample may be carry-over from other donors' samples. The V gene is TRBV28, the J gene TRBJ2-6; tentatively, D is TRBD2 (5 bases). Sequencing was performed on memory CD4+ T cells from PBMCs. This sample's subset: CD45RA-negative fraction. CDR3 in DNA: TGTGCCAGCAGTTTGAGGGAGTTTCGGCCTGGGGCCAACGTCCTGACTTTC. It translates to CASSLREFRPGANVLTF. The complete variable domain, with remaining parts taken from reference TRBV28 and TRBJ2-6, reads DVKVTQSSRYLVKRTGEKVFLECVQDMDHENMFWYRQDPGLGLRLIYFSYDVKMKEKGDIPEGYSVSREKKERFSLILESASTNQTSMYLCASSLREFRPGANVLTFGAGSRLTVL.